Each of the 8 T cell receptor beta chains below was sequenced from the same sample in a study of metastatic and nonmetastatic thyroid tumors. Ahead of thyroid surgery, no patient had received treatment of any kind. MiXCR was used by TCRdb to re-call the PCR reads. Of approximately 86,000 clones in the sample, around 12% were seen once. Sequenced material: tumor tissue. All receptors come from a female donor with papillary thyroid cancer or a benign thyroid nodule (not recorded which). Some clones in this sample may be carry-over from other donors' samples.

J is TRBJ2-7 and V is TRBV5-1; D possibly matches TRBD1 or TRBD2 (9 bases each). CDR3 length equals 16 residues. Germline CDR1 and CDR2: SGHRS and YFSETQ. Trimming pared 0 bases from V and 4 bases from J, leaving 17 bases between. This chain's CDR3 is CASSLGLAGQGYEQYF. The CDR3 bases are TGCGCCAGCAGCTTGGGGCTAGCGGGACAGGGTTACGAGCAGTACTTC.

This clone has a count of ten or more. This rearrangement joins TRBV12-3 or TRBV12-4 to TRBJ1-2; D may be TRBD1 (6 bases). The CDR3 has 15 residues. V dropped 5 bases and J dropped 0 bases, with 13 bases sitting between them. The CDR3 is CASSPSRGTNYGYTF. CDR3 coding DNA: TGTGCCAGCAGTCCTTCGAGGGGGACTAACTATGGCTACACCTTC.

Concerning this clone itself: An end of the junction differs from the germline gene, which may be a read error. V usage is TRBV5-1 and J usage is TRBJ2-3, with D tentatively TRBD1 or TRBD2 (5 bases each). The CDR3 is made up of 14 amino acids. Germline V gene lookup returns CDR1 SGHRS and CDR2 YFSETQ. This chain's CDR3 is CASSTRDVRHTRYF. CDR3 nucleotide sequence: TGCGCCAGCAGCACAAGGGACGTTCGCCATACGCGGTACTTT.

This clone was observed many times. The V gene is TRBV6-1, the J gene TRBJ2-7; TRBD2 aligns across 9 bases. The ends lost 7 bases at V and 8 bases at J; junction bases unmatched: 12. Germline V gene sequence: CDR1 MNHNS, CDR2 SASEGT. The CDR3 sequence is 14 residues long. As DNA, the CDR3 is TGTGCCAGCAACCCTAGCGGGAACAATTTAAAGCAGTACTTC. It is translated as CASNPSGNNLKQYF.

This clone was detected many times. This same CDR3 is encoded by further DNA sequences in the sample. The V call is TRBV3-1, the J call TRBJ2-2; 9 bases map to TRBD1. Per the germline V gene, CDR1 is LGHDT and CDR2 is YNNKEL (reference sequence). The CDR3 is 13 residues long. After removal of 7 bases from V and 5 bases from J, the junction contained 2 bases not matched to a gene. The DNA of the CDR3 is TGTGCCAGCAACGACAGGGGGACCGGGGAGCTGTTTTTT. Its translation: CASNDRGTGELFF.

The sample holds a few counts of this clone. A much larger clone sits a single nucleotide away, making a read error possible. The rearrangement joins TRBV11-2 to TRBJ2-3, with 9 bases fitting TRBD2. Unmatched junction bases numbered 9, after V lost 4 bases and J lost 4 bases. This CDR3 spans 16 amino acids. Germline V gives CDR1 SGHAT, CDR2 FQNNGV. As DNA, the CDR3 is TGTGCCAGCAGCTCCGCCTTGGCGGGAGGGGCAGATACGCAGTATTTT. It specifies CASSSALAGGADTQYF.

This clone has a count of ten or more. The chain has TRBV5-1 and TRBJ2-1, with unresolved D. V was trimmed by 6 bases and J by 7 bases, leaving 8 bases between them. The CDR3 extends over 11 amino acids. Germline V lookup: CDR1 SGHRS, CDR2 YFSETQ. The chain's CDR3 is CASIGRNEQFF. CDR3 bases: TGCGCCAGCATCGGTAGAAATGAGCAGTTCTTC.

Notes on this clone: Since a much larger clone is just one base distant, this may be a read error. CDR3 in amino acids: CASSLVGQGASTNEQFF. The CDR3 nucleotides read TGTGCCAGCAGCTTAGTGGGTCAGGGGGCGTCCACCAATGAGCAGTTCTTC. This chain links TRBV11-2 with TRBJ2-1; 8 nucleotides align to TRBD1. CDR1 and CDR2 from the germline V gene are SGHAT and FQNNGV. Germline trimming cut 1 base from V and 6 bases from J; bases unmatched to any gene: 11. This CDR3 is built from 17 residues.